The T cell receptor beta chain described here comes from a study of blood T cells in healthy people across ages. Broader study findings: PBMCs that were unsorted prevented a conclusive naive versus antigen-experienced comparison. Unknown donor CMV status possibly confounded expanded clonotype changes. Both higher diversity and more naive CD4+ cells marked long-lived donors when set against aged donors.

J lost 7 bases, V lost 8 bases, and 8 bases had no gene match. Per the germline V gene, CDR1 is DFQATT and CDR2 is SNEGSKA (reference sequence). The length of the CDR3 is 12 residues. A J-beta primer mix and a sample-barcoded 5' primer were used in a second PCR of about 7 to 12 cycles. Via MiXCR, TCRdb re-called the 5' RACE reads, giving one row per CDR3 protein. Of 1.5 million to 2 million distinct CDR3 sequences listed, about 49% are singletons. Remarks on this clonotype: Its antigen is unidentified.

Each sample used at least 7 million PBMCs. Sequences were obtained from blood. The chain combines TRBV20-1 with TRBJ1-5; 7 nucleotides match TRBD1. This TCR came from a woman aged 40 to 50 in good health. In nucleotides, the CDR3 is TGCAGTACAAGACAGGGAGGACAGCCCCAGCATTTT. Residues: CSTRQGGQPQHF.